This TCR beta chain was sequenced in a study of blood T cells in healthy people across ages. Whole-study results and caveats: Compared with aged donors, long-lived donors showed fewer expanded clones, suggesting selection.

Then a second PCR, running roughly 7 to 11 cycles, was carried out with a sample-barcoded 5' primer and a J-beta primer mix. TCRdb called the 5' RACE reads again in MiXCR, with one record for every CDR3 protein. Found here are 700,000 to 900,000 distinct CDR3 sequences, approximately 55% of them singletons; the top ten hold about two fifths. Details on this clonotype: Its antigen is not identified.

The CDR3 loop spans 13 amino acids. The J segment lost 5 bases and the V segment lost 5 bases, leaving 3 bases of the junction unmatched. The chain recombines TRBV12-3 or TRBV12-4 with TRBJ1-5; 7 bases match TRBD1. The sample was blood. This TCR derives from a man aged 80 or over in good health. CDR3 sequence (DNA): TGTGCCAGCAGTGACAGGGTGGATCAGCCCCAGCATTTT. Amino acids: CASSDRVDQPQHF.